One sample yielded the 13 T cell receptor beta chains listed below, sequenced in a study of neurological immune-mediated disorders (dated by TCRdb to about 2019). The library came from 5' RACE. Sequenced using an Illumina HiSeq 2500. TCRdb reprocessed the public reads (quality trimming at Q25 with fastp, clone calling with MiXCR) and kept in-frame beta chains. CDR3 protein sequences are deduplicated, and each keeps its most common genes and DNA. The sample table contains around 60,000 distinct CDR3 sequences; only one count was recorded for 9.5% to 12% of them. The ten largest clones add up to less than 8% of the sample. Explained via the paper, the time point label denotes: longitudinal time-point 1 (baseline). Sequencing was done on a sample of PBMCs. The receptor source for this set is a male donor with HTLV-1-associated myelopathy (HAM/TSP).

On this clonotype itself: A much larger clone sits a single nucleotide away, making a read error possible. This chain links TRBV20-1 with TRBJ1-1; possibly TRBD1 for D (6 bases). The V and J ends lost 0 bases and 3 bases respectively, with 17 bases between them. Looked up from germline, CDR1 is DFQATT and CDR2 is SNEGSKA (reference sequence). This CDR3 contains 16 residues. CDR3 nucleotide sequence: TGCAGTGCTAGAGACGGCAGCAGGGGATCGGACACTGAAGCTTTCTTT. Its protein is CSARDGSRGSDTEAFF.

This clonotype was recorded many times. The J gene is TRBJ1-5, the V gene TRBV6-5; 7 bases agree with TRBD1. Losses at the gene ends were 4 bases for V and 5 bases for J; bases not matched to a gene: 5. The CDR3 totals 14 residues. Germline assignment: CDR1 MNHEY and CDR2 SVGAGI. CDR3 loop: CASSSDRADQPQHF. The DNA for the CDR3 is TGTGCCAGCAGTTCTGACAGGGCCGATCAGCCCCAGCATTTT.

In its sample, this clonotype was seen many times. The chain employs TRBV18 and TRBJ1-1; tentative D call: TRBD1 (6 bases). Trimming stripped 1 base from V and 2 bases from J, with 14 bases between. Germline CDR1 reads KGHSH; CDR2 reads LQKENI. The CDR3 spans 16 residues. Written as DNA, the CDR3 is TGTGCCAGCTCACCACGACAAGGGGGGACTAACACTGAAGCTTTCTTT. It encodes CASSPRQGGTNTEAFF.

This clonotype has a count of ten or more. The chain combines TRBV7-2 with TRBJ2-7; D is uncertain. CDR1 and CDR2 from the germline V gene are SGHTA and FQGNSA. The V gene lost 3 bases and the J gene lost 1 base, with 13 bases spanning the gap. The CDR3 contains 15 residues. The CDR3 protein is CASSLTRTESYEQYF. The CDR3 region has the DNA TGTGCCAGCAGCTTGACTCGGACGGAGTCCTACGAGCAGTACTTC.

This clonotype was picked up many times. V gene TRBV29-1 combines with J gene TRBJ2-2; 7 bases agree with TRBD1. V trimming: 7 bases; J trimming: 1 base; junction bases outside the gene matches: 6. CDR3 length: 14 residues. Germline V lookup: CDR1 SQVTM, CDR2 ANQGSEA. CDR3 loop: CSGTGTENTGELFF. The CDR3 DNA is TGCAGCGGAACCGGGACAGAGAACACCGGGGAGCTGTTTTTT.

There are many counts of this clonotype. The chain combines TRBV28 with TRBJ2-5, with TRBD2 matching 7 bases. V gave up 6 bases and J gave up 5 bases; unmatched junction bases: 12. Germline V gene lookup returns CDR1 MDHEN and CDR2 SYDVKM. This CDR3 comprises 15 residues. The CDR3: CASSKSGAWGETQYF. The CDR3 coding sequence is TGTGCCAGCAGCAAGAGCGGGGCTTGGGGGGAGACCCAGTACTTC.

At least ten counts were recorded for this clonotype. The gene calls are TRBV6-5 and TRBJ2-3, with TRBD2 identical over 8 bases. The CDR3 has 14 residues. J lost 4 bases, V lost 2 bases, and 2 bases had no gene match. Germline V gives CDR1 MNHEY, CDR2 SVGAGI. In nucleotides, the CDR3 is TGTGCCAGCAGTTACACGGGGGGGGCAGATACGCAGTATTTT. It specifies CASSYTGGADTQYF.

This clonotype was found many times. The chain carries TRBV10-3 and TRBJ2-5, with D unresolved. CDR3 length equals 13 residues. Germline V CDR1 and CDR2: ENHRY, SYGVKD. Trimming removed 4 bases from V and 1 base from J, with 7 bases in between. CDR3 region: CAISGAVQETQYF. The CDR3 DNA reads as TGTGCCATCAGTGGGGCGGTCCAAGAGACCCAGTACTTC.

This clonotype was seen a few times. The chain uses TRBV10-3 and TRBJ1-5; D is perhaps TRBD1 (5 bases). The germline V and J ends were trimmed by 4 bases and 3 bases, with 10 bases remaining between them. From germline, CDR1 is ENHRY and CDR2 SYGVKD. The CDR3 totals 14 residues. This chain's CDR3 is CAISAAGNNQPQHF. The DNA for the CDR3 is TGTGCCATCAGTGCCGCAGGGAACAATCAGCCCCAGCATTTT.

Regarding this clonotype: The DNA is omitted, as the CDR3 cannot be located on it reliably, and the CDR3 follows TCRdb's listing. This sequence joins TRBV5-1 and TRBJ2-3; the table's D call TRBD2 went unverified against the DNA. The germline CDR1 and CDR2 sequences are SGHRS and YFSETQ. Ends included, the CDR3 has 20 residues. The CDR3 protein is CASSFYICSARNPMADTQYF.

This clonotype was recorded many times. The chain recombines TRBV18 with TRBJ1-4; D gene uncertain. Trimming stripped 1 base from V and 7 bases from J, with 4 bases between. From germline, CDR1 is KGHSH and CDR2 LQKENI. The CDR3 sequence is 12 residues long. CDR3 nucleotide sequence: TGTGCCAGCTCACCACGTACTGAAAAACTGTTTTTT. Translating it yields CASSPRTEKLFF. Looking up the rest from reference TRBV18 and TRBJ1-4 gives the full variable domain: NAGVMQNPRHLVRRRGQEARLRCSPMKGHSHVYWYRQLPEEGLKFMVYLQKENIIDESGMPKERFSAEFPKEGPSILRIQQVVRGDSAAYFCASSPRTEKLFFGSGTQLSVL.

This clonotype was seen repeatedly, ten times or more. The rearrangement links TRBV3-1 to TRBJ2-6; 7 nucleotides align to TRBD1. The CDR3 loop spans 15 amino acids. Germline V gives CDR1 LGHDT, CDR2 YNNKEL (reference sequence). V shed 2 bases, J shed 2 bases, and the junction held 0 bases outside the gene matches. CDR3 in DNA: TGTGCCAGCAGCCAACAGGGGGCTGGGGCCAACGTCCTGACTTTC. It specifies CASSQQGAGANVLTF. The whole variable domain, remainder taken from reference TRBV3-1 and TRBJ2-6, is DTAVSQTPKYLVTQMGNDKSIKCEQNLGHDTMYWYKQDSKKFLKIMFSYNNKELIINETVPNRFSPKSPDKAHLNLHINSLELGDSAVYFCASSQQGAGANVLTFGAGSRLTVL.

This clonotype was observed many times. In nucleotides, the CDR3 is TGTGCCAGCAGTTACGGGGACAGGGTCAGGTCACCCCTCCACTTT. It specifies CASSYGDRVRSPLHF. The V and J genes are TRBV6-5 and TRBJ1-6, with 9 bases identical to TRBD1. The ends lost 2 bases at V and 10 bases at J; junction bases unmatched: 6. The CDR3 is 15 residues long. Per the germline V gene, CDR1 is MNHEY and CDR2 is SVGAGI.